The 15 T cell receptor beta chains below all came from one sample that was sequenced in a study of T cell responses to AZD1222 COVID-19 vaccine (dated by TCRdb to the early 2020s). The label giving this sample's time point can be read as: about 28 days (+/-7) after the second vaccine dose. According to the study, the label for this sample's treatment or condition signals: meningococcal conjugate vaccine given as trial control. Library prep was done by the immunoSEQ multiplex PCR assay. TCRdb took over this immuneACCESS table, retaining in-frame rearrangements with V and J assigned. Such tables are incomplete; in checked studies, under half of the missing clones stem from an unresolved V gene, and the remainder is unexplained. Here the sample has roughly 200,000 clones; about 93% occur a single time. The top ten hold around 0.97% of the sample. The sample here was peripheral blood, taken 28 days after the second dose of the MenACWY control vaccine. The receptors come from an adult who received the MenACWY meningococcal vaccine as a control.

The gene calls are TRBV5-6 and TRBJ2-7; possible D gene TRBD2, 6 bases. V lost 2 bases, J lost 6 bases, and 12 bases lay in between. The CDR3 has 13 amino acids. Germline V gene lookup returns CDR1 SGHDT and CDR2 YYEEEE. CDR3 DNA sequence: TGTGCCAGCAGCTTAGTAGACGGGGGCGAGCAGTACTTC. It translates to CASSLVDGGEQYF.

J is TRBJ1-6 and V is TRBV11-1; D is unclear. The CDR3 covers 14 residues. Looked up from germline, CDR1 is SGHAT and CDR2 is FQDESV (reference sequence). V lost 3 bases and J lost 7, with 10 bases in between. The CDR3: CASSLRTVNSPLHF. CDR3 nucleotide sequence: TGTGCCAGCAGCTTGCGGACGGTCAATTCACCCCTCCACTTT. The full variable domain, rest sourced from reference TRBV11-1 and TRBJ1-6, is EAEVAQSPRYKITEKSQAVAFWCDPISGHATLYWYRQILGQGPELLVQFQDESVVDDSQLPKDRFSAERLKGVDSTLKIQPAELGDSAMYLCASSLRTVNSPLHFGNGTRLTVT.

The rearrangement links TRBV6-5 to TRBJ1-2; D uncertain. From germline, CDR1 is MNHEY and CDR2 SVGAGI. Trimming removed 0 bases from V and 1 base from J, with 9 bases in between. This CDR3 spans 15 amino acids. The CDR3 loop is CASSYSGSLNYGYTF. The DNA for the CDR3 is TGTGCCAGCAGTTACTCAGGCAGCCTTAACTATGGCTACACCTTC.

CDR3 sequence: CASSDSRALGDTEAFF. CDR3 sequence (DNA): TGCGCCAGCAGTGATTCCCGGGCCCTGGGGGACACTGAAGCTTTCTTT. V gene TRBV10-2 combines with J gene TRBJ1-1, with D tentatively TRBD1 (5 bases). V was clipped by 3 bases and J by 3 bases, with 17 bases between them. The CDR3 is 16 residues long. CDR1 is WSHSY, CDR2 SAAADI, per germline.

The chain recombines TRBV5-1 with TRBJ1-2; perhaps TRBD1 as D (5 bases). The germline CDR1 and CDR2 sequences are SGHRS and YFSETQ. The CDR3 is made up of 14 amino acids. With 9 bases removed from V and 4 bases from J, the gap between germline ends came to 19 bases. In DNA form, the CDR3 reads TGCGCCACCAAAATAGGAGGGGAGGGCTATGGCTACACCTTC. This codes for CATKIGGEGYGYTF.

The chain is built from TRBV19 and TRBJ2-3; D remains unclear. The CDR3 spans 15 residues. Germline V gene data show CDR1 as LNHDA and CDR2 as SQIVND (reference sequence). Trimming shortened V by 4 bases and J by 0 bases, and 11 bases separated the two germline ends. The CDR3 sequence: CASSTTITSTDTQYF. The CDR3 DNA follows: TGTGCCAGTAGTACCACAATAACTAGCACAGATACGCAGTATTTT.

The chain is built from TRBV6-2 or TRBV6-3 and TRBJ2-5; D may match TRBD1 or TRBD2 (5 bases each). Trimming removed 3 bases from V and 4 bases from J, with 15 bases in between. The germline gives CDR1 MNHEY, CDR2 SVGEGT. CDR3 size: 15 residues. CDR3 sequence reads: CASSYGQGVGETQYF. The DNA of the CDR3 is TGTGCCAGCAGTTATGGGCAGGGAGTAGGAGAGACCCAGTACTTC.

The rearrangement uses TRBV7-8 and TRBJ1-2; possibly TRBD1 for D (5 bases). Germline-derived CDR1 and CDR2 are SGHVS and FQNEAQ. The CDR3 is 14 amino acids. V was cut by 3 bases and J by 7 bases, with 15 bases left in between. This CDR3 reads CASSFWGWTGGYTF. The CDR3, as DNA: TGTGCCAGCAGCTTTTGGGGGTGGACGGGTGGCTACACCTTC.

The chain joins TRBV5-1 to TRBJ1-6; perhaps TRBD1 as D (6 bases). The ends were cut back, 0 bases at V and 8 bases at J, with 12 bases in the middle. CDR1 and CDR2 (germline): SGHRS, YFSETQ. The CDR3 is made up of 15 amino acids. DNA for the CDR3: TGCGCCAGCAGCTTGGACAGGGTCAGGGATTCACCCCTCCACTTT. Translated: CASSLDRVRDSPLHF.

CDR3 loop: CASSLQRRETQYF. The CDR3 nucleotides are TGTGCCAGCAGCTTACAGCGGCGAGAGACCCAGTACTTC. V and J are TRBV7-2 and TRBJ2-5; D may be TRBD2 (5 bases). The germline gives CDR1 SGHTA, CDR2 FQGNSA. The CDR3 has 13 residues. Trimming pared 2 bases from V and 4 bases from J, leaving 8 bases between.

J is TRBJ2-7 and V is TRBV4-1, with D possibly matching TRBD2 (5 bases). This CDR3 comprises 14 residues. The germline gives CDR1 MGHRA, CDR2 YSYEKL. V dropped 4 bases and J dropped 3 bases, with 13 bases sitting between them. CDR3 in amino acids: CASSRRSGNYEQYF. For the CDR3, the DNA is TGCGCCAGCAGCCGGCGATCCGGGAACTACGAGCAGTACTTC.

The chain is built from TRBV4-1 and TRBJ1-1, with D tentatively TRBD1 (5 bases). V was trimmed by 4 bases and J by 1 base, leaving 13 bases between them. CDR1 MGHRA and CDR2 YSYEKL come from the germline V gene. The CDR3 totals 15 residues. The CDR3 nucleotides read TGCGCCAGCAGCCCGAGGAGACAGTCGAACACTGAAGCTTTCTTT. It yields the protein CASSPRRQSNTEAFF.

This chain links TRBV20-1 with TRBJ1-5, with D unresolved. The V end lost 3 bases, the J end lost 5 bases, and 11 bases lay between the germline ends. CDR1 and CDR2 (germline): DFQATT, SNEGSKA (reference sequence). CDR3 length: 13 amino acids. In DNA, the CDR3 is TGCAGTGCTAGTAAGGGTAGGGATCAGCCCCAGCATTTT. As protein: CSASKGRDQPQHF.

DNA of the CDR3: TGTGCCACCAGTGATTTTGGCTACACCTTC. The encoded protein is CATSDFGYTF. The chain carries TRBV24-1 and TRBJ1-2; D gene unclear. Between the trimmed V and J ends, which lost 1 base and 7 bases, there was a span of 0 bases. Germline assignment: CDR1 KGHDR and CDR2 SFDVKD. The CDR3 sequence is 10 residues long.

This chain links TRBV11-2 with TRBJ2-5; D call uncertain. V lost 5 bases and J 2 bases, leaving 9 bases between the germline ends. CDR1 is SGHAT and CDR2 is FQNNGV in the germline V gene. The CDR3 runs to 13 residues. The CDR3 nucleotides read TGTGCCAGCAGCGTCGACTCACAAGAGACCCAGTACTTC. Translation: CASSVDSQETQYF.